This entry lists 3 T cell receptor beta chains sequenced from one sample in a study of cytomegalovirus exposure and HLA in healthy donors. PCR used 60 Vbeta primers and 13 Jbeta primers. TCRdb keeps only in-frame clones here, not all; method: immunoSEQ multiplex PCR. This sample contains 160,000 or so clones. Sequencing was carried out using PBMCs. The origin of the receptors is a man younger than 40 in good health and CMV-seronegative.

The CDR3 region is CASSNYEQYF. In DNA, the CDR3 is TGTGCCAGCAGCAACTACGAGCAGTACTTC. The rearrangement joins TRBV6-1 to TRBJ2-7; D unresolved. Germline assignment: CDR1 MNHNS and CDR2 SASEGT. CDR3 size: 10 residues. Trimming cost V 6 bases and J 3 bases, with 3 bases left between them.

The chain carries TRBV28 and TRBJ1-1, with TRBD1 matching over 7 bases. With 6 bases clipped from V and 8 bases from J, the junction kept 12 bases outside the gene matches. This CDR3 is 14 amino acids long. Germline CDR1 and CDR2: MDHEN and SYDVKM. The CDR3 region is CASREPGQSAEAFF. Here the CDR3 DNA reads TGTGCCAGCAGGGAACCGGGACAGAGCGCAGAAGCTTTCTTT.

The chain has TRBV13 and TRBJ1-1; the D gene is possibly TRBD1 (5 bases). Germline V gene lookup returns CDR1 PRHDT and CDR2 FYEKMQ (reference sequence). V was shortened by 0 bases and J by 4 bases, with 9 bases between the two germline ends. This CDR3 region has 14 residues. The CDR3: CASSLGLGGTEAFF. Here the CDR3 DNA reads TGTGCCAGCAGCTTAGGCCTCGGGGGCACTGAAGCTTTCTTT.